The clone carrying this TCR beta chain appeared a few times. Amplified regions were TCR beta CDR3 sequences from RNA transcripts. HTBI primers drove first-round RT-PCR of the TCR CDR3. MiXCR, applied by TCRdb to the multiplex PCR reads, yields one record per CDR3 protein. The sample contains a few hundred thousand distinct CDR3 sequences, under 60% of which appear only once. CDR1 is WSHSY and CDR2 is SAAADI in the germline V gene. The CDR3 contains 14 residues. Trimming removed 3 bases from V and 5 bases from J, with 13 bases in between. The data were obtained in a study of T cells in Graves' hyperthyroidism and ophthalmopathy.

Sample: peripheral blood or thyroid tissue (not recorded which). The rearrangement uses TRBV10-2 and TRBJ1-1, with no clear D. The TCR originated in an adult woman with Graves' disease, either hyperthyroidism or ophthalmopathy (not recorded which). The CDR3 spells CASSERNRLTEAFF. The CDR3 nucleotides are TGCGCCAGCAGTGAACGGAATAGACTTACTGAAGCTTTCTTT.